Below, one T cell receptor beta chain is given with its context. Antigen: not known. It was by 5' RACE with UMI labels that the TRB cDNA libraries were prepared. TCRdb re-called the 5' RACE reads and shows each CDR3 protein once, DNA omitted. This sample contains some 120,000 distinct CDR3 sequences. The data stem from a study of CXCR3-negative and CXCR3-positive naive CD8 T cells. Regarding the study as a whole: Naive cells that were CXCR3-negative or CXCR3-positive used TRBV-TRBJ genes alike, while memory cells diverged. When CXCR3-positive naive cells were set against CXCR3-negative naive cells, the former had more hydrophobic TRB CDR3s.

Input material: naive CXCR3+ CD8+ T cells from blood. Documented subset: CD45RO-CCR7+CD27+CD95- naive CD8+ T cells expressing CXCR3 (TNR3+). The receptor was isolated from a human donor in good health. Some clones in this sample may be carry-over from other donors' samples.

Here the CDR3 reads CASSPTGGDPYGYTF. The rearrangement uses TRBV5-5 and TRBJ1-2; TCRdb calls TRBD1, which cannot be checked without DNA. The CDR3 runs 15 residues. Germline V gene lookup returns CDR1 SGHKS and CDR2 YYEKEE (reference sequence).